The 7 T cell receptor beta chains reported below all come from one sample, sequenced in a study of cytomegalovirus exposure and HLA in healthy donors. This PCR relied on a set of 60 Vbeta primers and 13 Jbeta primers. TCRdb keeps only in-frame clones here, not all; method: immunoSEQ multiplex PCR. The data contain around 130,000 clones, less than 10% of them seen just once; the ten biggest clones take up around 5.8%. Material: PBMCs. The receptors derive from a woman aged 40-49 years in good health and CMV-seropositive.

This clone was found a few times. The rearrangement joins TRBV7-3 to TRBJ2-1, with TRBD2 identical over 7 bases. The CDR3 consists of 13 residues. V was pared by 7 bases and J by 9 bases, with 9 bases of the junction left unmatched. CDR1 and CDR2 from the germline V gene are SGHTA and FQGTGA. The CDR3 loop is CASKMAGEGEQFF. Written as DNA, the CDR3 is TGTGCCAGCAAAATGGCGGGGGAGGGTGAGCAGTTCTTC.

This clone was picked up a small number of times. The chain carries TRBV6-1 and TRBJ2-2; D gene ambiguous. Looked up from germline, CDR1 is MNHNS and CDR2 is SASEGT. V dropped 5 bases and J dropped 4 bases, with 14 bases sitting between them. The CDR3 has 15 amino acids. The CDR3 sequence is CASSPQNVGTGELFF. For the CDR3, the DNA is TGTGCCAGCAGTCCCCAGAACGTTGGCACCGGGGAGCTGTTTTTT.

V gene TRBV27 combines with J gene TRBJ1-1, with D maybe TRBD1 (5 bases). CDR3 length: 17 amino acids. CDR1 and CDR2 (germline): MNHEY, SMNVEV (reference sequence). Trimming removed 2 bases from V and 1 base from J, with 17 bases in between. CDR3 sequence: CASSLGRDVLGNTEAFF. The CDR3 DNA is TGTGCCAGCAGTTTAGGCAGGGATGTGCTTGGGAACACTGAAGCTTTCTTT.

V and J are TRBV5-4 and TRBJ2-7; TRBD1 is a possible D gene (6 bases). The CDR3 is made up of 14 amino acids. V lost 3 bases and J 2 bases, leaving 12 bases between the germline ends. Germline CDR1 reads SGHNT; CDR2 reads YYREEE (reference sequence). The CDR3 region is CASSSPGHPYEQYF. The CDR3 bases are TGTGCCAGCAGCTCTCCGGGACACCCCTACGAGCAGTACTTC.

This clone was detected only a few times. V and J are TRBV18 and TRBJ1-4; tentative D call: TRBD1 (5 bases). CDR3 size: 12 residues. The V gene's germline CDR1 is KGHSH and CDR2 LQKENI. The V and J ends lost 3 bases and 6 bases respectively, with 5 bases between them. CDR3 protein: CASSPTDEKLFF. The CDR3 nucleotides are TGTGCCAGCTCACCGACAGATGAAAAACTGTTTTTT.

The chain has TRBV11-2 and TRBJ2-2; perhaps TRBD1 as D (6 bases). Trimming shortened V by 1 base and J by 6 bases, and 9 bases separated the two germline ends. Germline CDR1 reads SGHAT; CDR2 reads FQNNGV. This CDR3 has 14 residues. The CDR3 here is CASSLVGAAGELFF. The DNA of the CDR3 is TGTGCCAGCAGCTTAGTGGGGGCGGCCGGGGAGCTGTTTTTT.

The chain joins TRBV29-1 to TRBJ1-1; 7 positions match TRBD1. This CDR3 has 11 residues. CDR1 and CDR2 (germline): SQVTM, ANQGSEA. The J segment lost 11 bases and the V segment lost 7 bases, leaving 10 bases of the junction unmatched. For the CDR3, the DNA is TGCAGCGGGTTTACAGGGGTTGGTGCTTTCTTT. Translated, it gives CSGFTGVGAFF.